This T cell receptor (beta chain) was found in a study of cytomegalovirus exposure and HLA in healthy donors (dated by TCRdb to 2017 to 2019). Some background on the complete study: In an earlier analysis of fewer than 750 of the donors, about 260 Gb of sequence data and 95 million to 130 million unique TCR beta sequences from 180 million or so T cells were reported. Across some 400 genotyped donors of the cohort, an average of approximately 220,000 unique TCR beta nucleotide sequences per donor were sequenced, and roughly 20% of those sequences were non-productive. Of the roughly 400 genotyped donors, approximately 80% fell in the genetic ancestry cluster associated with self-reported Caucasian donors. To predict cytomegalovirus infection status, the study brought together high-throughput TCR immunosequencing, statistical association of individual TCRs with disease status, and machine learning. Rather than using new phenotypic data, the later analysis identified candidate immune exposures from TCR beta sequences and from how often those sequences occurred across donors. The T cell repertoires of around 730 subjects were profiled by immunosequencing and related to cytomegalovirus serostatus. Alongside the repertoire data, information on donor age, sex, ethnicity and CMV serostatus was compiled. A later genetic analysis took genome-wide SNP genotypes for about 60% of the roughly 670 donors and used that subset as a discovery cohort. Both class I and class II loci were covered by HLA typing, at four-digit resolution. A later analysis re-examined previously published TCR beta repertoires from 500 to 700 donors and added high-resolution HLA genotyping to investigate patterns of TCR occurrence. Roughly 300 gigabases of sequencing data and approximately 84 million unique TCR sequences were included in an early release covering about 700 HLA-typed donors. In addition to the first cohort of 666 subjects, a separate validation cohort of over 90 different subjects was used. All discovery cohort repertoires had been generated using a single sequencing platform. An earlier analysis of 587 of the donors used high-throughput TCR beta sequencing to judge whether each TCR beta V gene segment behaved as functional or pseudogenic. Because of strong linkage in the cohort, roughly five DR-DQ haplotypes were treated as single units for association and clustering. The aim of the study was to test whether cataloging public T cell receptors could identify signatures of past pathogen exposure. Typing coverage varied by locus: roughly 629-640 donors for A, B, C, DRB1 and DQB1; approximately 500 for DQA1; approximately 610 for DPA1; approximately 490 for DPB1. Results the study describes overall, beyond this receptor: Around 16 rarely observed V segments, including chromosome 9 orphons, were excluded from the earlier analysis of almost 600 of the donors because counts were too low. A total of 150 to 200 TCR beta chains were listed by the study as associated with cytomegalovirus. Across donors, most TCR sequences were observed very rarely, whereas some public TCRs were present in many individuals. A further reported finding was that TCR beta sequences accurately predicted the HLA-A and HLA-B alleles for most subjects in the first cohort. In a later analysis, most CMV-associated TCR beta chains were found to appear HLA-restricted, with HLA associations seemingly driven largely by CMV exposure. When HLA alleles, especially DR and DQ, strongly co-occurred, attributing TCR associations to individual alleles was difficult. The presence/absence analyses assumed that sequencing depth was roughly uniform across donors, and that assumption may not be true. The classifier was reported to diagnose cytomegalovirus status with high specificity and sensitivity in both the original cohort and the validation cohort. Linkage disequilibrium might explain the correlated functional status among segregating V segments, but an unknown experimental factor could not be ruled out. According to the authors, the approach could potentially be generalized to other disease states and immunological phenotypes. Several of the top co-occurrence clusters appeared to be linked to parvovirus B19, influenza, CMV and Epstein-Barr virus, according to a later analysis. Only TCR beta chains were sequenced in this cohort, and the absence of alpha or paired-chain data limited detectable features. A later genetic analysis reported fewer N-insertions in productive TCRs among donors in an Asian-associated ancestry cluster than the 666-donor mean. In a later analysis, HLA-associated TCR beta chains showed more clonal expansion and lower generation probabilities than non-associated chains that were equally common. For the cohort, immune exposure information was limited to CMV serostatus. Because some donors lacked HLA typing at each locus, the association tests relied only on the typed subset. The sequencing pipeline was judged likely to have produced a cluster of highly shared sequence variants as a technical artifact. In a later genetic analysis, a missense DCLRE1C variant was associated with V-gene and J-gene trimming of TCR beta chains, and the association was replicated in an independent cohort. A later analysis found that TCR association rates varied across HLA loci, with DRB1 alleles showing the most associated TCRs and HLA-C alleles the fewest. A later analysis associated about 17,000 TCR beta sequences with specific HLA alleles at a false discovery rate of 0.05. An earlier analysis of approximately 590 of the donors showed that most TCR beta V segments appeared in productive rearrangements either about 90% or about 30% of the time, which broadly matched IMGT annotations. A few of the identified cytomegalovirus-associated TCR beta chains were confirmed in vitro to be specific for cytomegalovirus antigens. Some IMGT-functional V segments, including TRBV6-2 and TRBV6-3, could not be told apart with the 87-base-pair reads, so those segments were excluded.

The library was built by means of the immunoSEQ multiplex PCR assay. The multiplex PCR relied on a mix of 60 forward primers for TCR Vbeta segments and 13 reverse primers for TCR Jbeta segments. Amplification of the CDR3 region of rearranged TCR beta genes was performed with a multiplex PCR assay on genomic DNA. On the Illumina HiSeq System, the amplified TCR beta libraries were sequenced as 87-base-pair reads. In the authors' own workflow: A later analysis tallied roughly 76 million unique TCR beta chains across the 666 repertoires, and approximately 11 million of those chains were shared by two or more donors. To remove PCR and sequencing errors, raw reads were error-corrected and collapsed into unique sequences using a nearest-neighbor algorithm that merged closely related sequences. To assign V, D and J gene segments, CDR3 sequences were aligned to IMGT reference sequences. For a sequence to be retained, a match of at least six nucleotides to both a V gene segment and a J gene segment was required. A rearrangement counted as productive if the CDR3 had no stop codons and remained in frame with V and J, and every other rearrangement counted as non-productive. CDR3 was defined according to IMGT convention as the region running from the second conserved V-encoded cysteine to the conserved J-encoded phenylalanine. The earlier analysis of more than 450 of the donors excluded sequences that lacked an unambiguous match to a single V gene segment. An earlier analysis of almost 600 of the donors classified V segments as functional when productive rearrangements were above 56.7% and as segregating when the standard deviation between donors was above 5%. A statistical classification framework was built for diagnosing cytomegalovirus status from the catalog of TCR beta chain sequences. In a later analysis, TCR nucleotide sequences were compared against IMGT/GENE-DB human TR gene sequences so that V and J genes could be assigned. Using the TCRdist pipeline, a later analysis assigned CDR3 sequences along with most-parsimonious VDJ recombination scenarios. In a later analysis, each TCR beta chain was defined by its CDR3 amino acid sequence together with its V-gene family, and reads without a unique V-gene family were excluded. As a way to deal with suspected cross-contamination and a sequencing artifact, a later analysis dropped roughly 620 nucleotide sequences that were highly shared and had low generation probability. A later analysis calculated a clonal expansion index for each public chain from normalized within-repertoire ranks of inferred template counts. A later analysis computed generation probabilities with a VDJ recombination model fitted to out-of-frame rearrangements, and checked the results against IGoR. A later analysis scored TCR-TCR, TCR-HLA and TCR-CMV co-occurrence with hypergeometric tests, applying a repertoire-size bias correction to TCR pairs. False discovery rates were estimated in a later analysis by permuting HLA or CMV assignments 20 times. In a later analysis, co-occurring TCRs were grouped using DBSCAN, with TCRdist sequence similarity added in when clustering inside HLA-allele-positive subsets. Repertoires with fewer than 30,000 or more than 120,000 public chains were left out of co-occurrence clustering, as were about 5 repertoires with anomalous nucleotide sharing. The immuneACCESS repertoire file appears here via TCRdb, limited to in-frame rearrangements. These files lack a portion of the clones; in checked studies, under half of the deficit traces to unresolved V genes, and the cause of the others is not known. V and J calls and clone size are copied from that table; D and trimming were computed from the DNA. Present in this sample are about 120,000 clones, roughly 70% of which were seen just once. The ten largest clones represent 2.9% of the sample.

The cohort comprised under 700 healthy bone marrow donors. All cohort members were sampled while nominally healthy, although unrecorded immune exposures were likely present. The donor tested CMV seropositive, placing the donor among the approximately 290 seropositive members of the cohort. A peripheral blood sample was collected from each donor, and TCR beta sequencing was performed on peripheral blood mononuclear cells. The Qiagen DNeasy Blood Extraction Kit was used to extract genomic DNA from the blood cell samples. Per the germline V gene, SGHTA is the CDR1 and FQGNSA is the CDR2. The CDR3 goes from the cysteine to the phenylalanine over 12 residues. CDR3 DNA is the only sequence kept; it has 36 bases, read in frame from the first base. In regard to this clone: Its binding antigen is unknown. Per-base qualities were not stored, and no clone one base away is much larger.

The sequence links TRBV7-2 to TRBJ2-5; matching of 6 bases hints at TRBD1 as the D gene. The end of the DNA aligns better with TRBJ2-7, so the J call may be wrong. The sample was PBMCs. The clonotype was recovered from a woman aged 40 to 50 in good health and CMV-seropositive. Here is the DNA: TGTGCCAGCACCACGGACAGCTACGAGCAGTACTTC. Its translation reads: CASTTDSYEQYF.